A selection of T cell receptor beta chains follows, all from one sample in a study of cytomegalovirus exposure and HLA in healthy donors. Profiling relied on immunoSEQ multiplex PCR, and the TCRdb table lists in-frame clones only, not all of them. The repertoire consists of 95,000 to 100,000 clones, with roughly three quarters occurring once and the leading ten covering roughly 7.7%. Specimen: PBMCs. Receptors originate from a female donor in good health and CMV-seronegative. Each CDR3 is given with its conserved first and last residue. A D gene is named only where the DNA matches it firmly. Rows give clone size only sometimes, using once, few, many, or a class for an expanded clone.

>.|once|15|TRBJ2-3|TRBV9
CASSVGSGGPDTQYF
TGTGCCAGCAGCGTAGGTTCAGGAGGCCCAGATACGCAGTATTTT
>TRBD2|.|15|TRBJ2-7|TRBV7-2
CASSRLAGDTYEQYF
TGTGCCAGCAGCCGACTAGCGGGAGACACCTACGAGCAGTACTTC
>TRBD2|.|16|TRBJ2-7|TRBV19
CASSIGGLAKTYEQYF
TGTGCCAGTAGTATCGGGGGACTAGCGAAGACCTACGAGCAGTACTTC
>TRBD1|.|13|TRBJ2-7|TRBV7-9
CASSRLDRGRLDF
TGTGCCAGCAGCAGGTTAGACAGGGGGCGCTTGGACTTC
>TRBD2|.|15|TRBJ2-7|TRBV28
CASSSPGLAGGEQYF
TGTGCCAGCAGTTCCCCCGGACTAGCGGGAGGGGAGCAGTACTTC
>TRBD1|.|15|TRBJ2-1|TRBV2
CASKRDRESYNEQFF
TGTGCCAGCAAACGGGACAGGGAGTCCTACAATGAGCAGTTCTTC
>TRBD1|.|18|TRBJ2-2|TRBV7-6
CASSHGTGQRVDTGELFF
TGTGCCAGCAGCCACGGGACAGGTCAGCGAGTGGACACCGGGGAGCTGTTTTTT
>TRBD1|.|15|TRBJ2-1|TRBV18
CASSPTQGASNEQFF
TGTGCCAGCTCACCTACACAGGGGGCGTCAAATGAGCAGTTCTTC
>.|.|15|TRBJ2-7|TRBV7-8
CASSLAGGNPYEQYF
TGTGCCAGCAGCTTAGCGGGGGGAAACCCCTACGAGCAGTACTTC
>TRBD2|few|17|TRBJ2-1|TRBV4-2
CASSQPRGGRAGYEQFF
TGTGCCAGCAGCCAACCCCGAGGCGGGAGGGCCGGTTATGAGCAGTTCTTC
>TRBD1|.|15|TRBJ1-3|TRBV7-9
CASSTWDRGRNTIYF
TGTGCCAGCAGCACCTGGGACAGGGGTAGAAACACCATATATTTT
>.|few|14|TRBJ1-6|TRBV5-1
CASTRGVERSPLHF
TGCGCCAGCACACGGGGTGTGGAACGTTCACCCCTCCACTTT
>.|.|15|TRBJ2-2|TRBV30
CASQPGQTNTGELFF
TGTGCCTCCCAGCCGGGACAAACGAACACCGGGGAGCTGTTTTTT
>TRBD1|.|17|TRBJ2-7|TRBV4-1
CASSQLTGQKFSYEQYF
TGCGCCAGCAGCCAGCTGACAGGGCAGAAATTCTCCTACGAGCAGTACTTC
>TRBD1|.|18|TRBJ1-5|TRBV4-2
CASSQAGGQGGVGEPQHF
TGTGCCAGCAGCCAAGCTGGAGGACAGGGTGGAGTAGGTGAGCCCCAGCATTTT
>.|.|15|TRBJ1-1|TRBV4-2
CASSQVIRGDTEAFF
TGTGCCAGCAGCCAAGTCATTCGGGGGGACACTGAAGCTTTCTTT
>.|.|14|TRBJ1-2|TRBV7-8
CASSLGRGNYGYTF
TGTGCCAGCAGCCTGGGCCGGGGGAACTATGGCTACACCTTC
>.|few|17|TRBJ2-2|TRBV6-1
CASSEAMGASGTGELFF
TGTGCCAGCAGTGAAGCGATGGGGGCCTCAGGGACCGGGGAGCTGTTTTTT
>.|once|14|TRBJ1-1|TRBV4-1
CASSQEGDNTEAFF
TGCGCCAGCAGCCAAGAAGGGGATAACACTGAAGCTTTCTTT
>.|.|14|TRBJ2-7|TRBV18
CASSPQGGPLEQYF
TGTGCCAGCTCACCACAGGGAGGCCCCCTCGAGCAGTACTTC
>TRBD1|.|16|TRBJ2-2|TRBV7-6
CASSLNPGGMVGELFF
TGTGCCAGCAGCTTAAATCCAGGGGGCATGGTCGGGGAGCTGTTTTTT
>.|few|15|TRBJ2-7|TRBV18
CASSPGWGLSYEQYF
TGTGCCAGCTCACCAGGATGGGGGCTATCCTACGAGCAGTACTTC
>.|.|13|TRBJ1-1|TRBV30
CAWSVQLNTEAFF
TGTGCCTGGAGTGTACAACTGAACACTGAAGCTTTCTTT
>.|.|15|TRBJ2-4|TRBV27
CASRTTGLAKNIQYF
TGTGCCAGCAGGACTACAGGGCTAGCCAAAAACATTCAGTACTTC
>TRBD1|few|15|TRBJ1-1|TRBV2
CASRRDRGPDTEAFF
TGTGCCAGCCGACGGGACAGGGGGCCGGACACTGAAGCTTTCTTT
>TRBD1|.|15|TRBJ2-3|TRBV7-2
CASSQSGGSTDTQYF
TGTGCCAGCAGCCAATCAGGGGGAAGCACAGATACGCAGTATTTT
>.|.|12|TRBJ2-5|TRBV4-3
CASSQDFGEQYF
TGCGCCAGCAGCCAAGATTTCGGTGAGCAGTACTTC
>TRBD2|.|14|TRBJ2-5|TRBV2
CASGRDFNQETQYF
TGTGCCAGCGGGAGGGACTTCAACCAAGAGACCCAGTACTTC
>TRBD2|.|14|TRBJ2-7|TRBV2
CASVFLAGAYEQYF
TGTGCCAGCGTTTTTTTAGCGGGGGCCTACGAGCAGTACTTC
>.|.|12|TRBJ2-7|TRBV21-1
CASSLPFYEQYF
TGTGCCAGCAGCCTCCCCTTCTACGAGCAGTACTTC
>.|.|15|TRBJ2-7|TRBV6-5
CASSQTSKSSYEQYF
TGTGCCAGCAGTCAAACCTCTAAAAGCTCCTACGAGCAGTACTTC
>TRBD2|.|18|TRBJ2-3|TRBV13
CASSLVRREGLYTDTQYF
TGTGCCAGCAGCTTAGTCCGGCGGGAGGGCCTTTACACAGATACGCAGTATTTT
>.|.|15|TRBJ2-3|TRBV27
CASSLSRTGGRTQYF
TGTGCCAGCAGTTTATCCCGGACGGGCGGGCGTACGCAGTATTTT
>TRBD1|.|15|TRBJ2-7|TRBV4-2
CASSQVGQGIGEQYF
TGTGCCAGCAGCCAAGTGGGACAGGGCATAGGCGAGCAGTACTTC
>TRBD2|.|15|TRBJ2-1|TRBV6-6
CASRLTSGGFNEQFF
TGTGCCAGCAGGCTAACTAGCGGGGGGTTCAATGAGCAGTTCTTC
>TRBD1|.|13|TRBJ2-7|TRBV19
CASARTGAYEQYF
TGTGCCTCCGCTAGGACAGGGGCCTACGAGCAGTACTTC
>.|once|15|TRBJ1-1|TRBV5-4
CASSLKQGSGTEAFF
TGTGCCAGCAGCTTGAAACAGGGTTCGGGCACTGAAGCTTTCTTT
>.|.|17|TRBJ2-7|TRBV27
CASTPLRPGLAVGEQYF
TGTGCCAGCACCCCGCTCAGACCGGGACTCGCCGTAGGGGAGCAGTACTTC